This T cell receptor beta chain comes out of a study of blood T cells in healthy people across ages. The CDR3 is made up of 16 amino acids. V shed 4 bases, J shed 1 base, and the junction held 6 bases outside the gene matches. Looked up from germline, CDR1 is SEHNR and CDR2 is FQNEAQ (reference sequence). Notes on this clonotype: The antigen is undetermined.

Every sample yielded at least 6.5 million isolated PBMCs. The use of a sample-barcoded 5' primer and a J-beta primer mix characterized a second PCR of roughly 6 to 11 cycles. A single record per CDR3 protein comes from TCRdb applying MiXCR to the 5' RACE reads. The repertoire holds over 1.5 million distinct CDR3 sequences, with around 50% as singletons. Whole-study findings and limits: Per million T cells, the diversity of TCR beta decreased roughly linearly as age advanced.

The V gene is TRBV7-9, the J gene TRBJ2-1, with TRBD1 matching over 8 bases. This receptor was identified in a woman aged 40 to 50 in good health. The sequenced sample consisted of blood. Written as DNA, the CDR3 is TGTGCCAGCAGCTCCCCAACAGGGGGTTCCTACAATGAGCAGTTCTTC. Translation: CASSSPTGGSYNEQFF.